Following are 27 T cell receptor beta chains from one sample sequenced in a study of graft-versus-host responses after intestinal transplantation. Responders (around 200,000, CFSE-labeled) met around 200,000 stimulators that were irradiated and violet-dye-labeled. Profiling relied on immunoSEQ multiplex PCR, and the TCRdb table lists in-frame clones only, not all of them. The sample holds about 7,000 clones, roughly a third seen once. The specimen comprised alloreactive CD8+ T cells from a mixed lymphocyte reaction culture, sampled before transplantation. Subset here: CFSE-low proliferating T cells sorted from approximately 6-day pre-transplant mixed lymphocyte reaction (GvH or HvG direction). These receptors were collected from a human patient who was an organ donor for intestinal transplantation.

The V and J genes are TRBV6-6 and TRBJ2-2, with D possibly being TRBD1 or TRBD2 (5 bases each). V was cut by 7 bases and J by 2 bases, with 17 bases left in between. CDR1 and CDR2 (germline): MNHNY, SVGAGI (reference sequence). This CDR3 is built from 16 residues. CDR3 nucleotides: TGTGCCAGCACCTCCGGGACCTTCCTCAACACCGGGGAGCTGTTTTTT. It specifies CASTSGTFLNTGELFF.

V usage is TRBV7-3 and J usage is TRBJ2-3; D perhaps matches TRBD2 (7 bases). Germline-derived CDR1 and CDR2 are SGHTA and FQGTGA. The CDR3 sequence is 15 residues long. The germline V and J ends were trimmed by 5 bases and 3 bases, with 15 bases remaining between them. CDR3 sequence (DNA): TGTGCCAGCAGCCCGTTGGGGGGGGCAACAGATACGCAGTATTTT. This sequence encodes CASSPLGGATDTQYF.

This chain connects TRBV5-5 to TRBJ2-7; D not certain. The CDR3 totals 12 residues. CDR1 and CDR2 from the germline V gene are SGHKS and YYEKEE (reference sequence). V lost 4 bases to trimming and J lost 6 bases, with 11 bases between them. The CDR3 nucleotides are TGTGCCAGCAGCCCCGCCCAATCCGAGCAGTACTTC. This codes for CASSPAQSEQYF.

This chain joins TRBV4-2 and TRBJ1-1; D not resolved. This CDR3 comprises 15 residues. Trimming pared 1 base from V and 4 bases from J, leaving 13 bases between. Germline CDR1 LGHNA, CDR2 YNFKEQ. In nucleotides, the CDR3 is TGTGCCAGCAGCCAAGCATGGGGAGGAAGCACTGAAGCTTTCTTT. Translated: CASSQAWGGSTEAFF.

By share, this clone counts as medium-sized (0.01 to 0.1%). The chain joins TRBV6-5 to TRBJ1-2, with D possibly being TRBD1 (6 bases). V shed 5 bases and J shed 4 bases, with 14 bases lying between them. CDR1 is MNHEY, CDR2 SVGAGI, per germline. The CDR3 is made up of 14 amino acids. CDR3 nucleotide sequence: TGTGCCAGCAGTCCTTGGGACACGGGCTATGGCTACACCTTC. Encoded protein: CASSPWDTGYGYTF.

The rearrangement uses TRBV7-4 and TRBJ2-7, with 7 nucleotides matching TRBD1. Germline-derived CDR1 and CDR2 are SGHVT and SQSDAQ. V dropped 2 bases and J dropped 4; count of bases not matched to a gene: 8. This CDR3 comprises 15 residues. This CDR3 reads CASSLTDRNPYEQYF. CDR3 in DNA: TGTGCCAGCAGCTTAACGGACAGGAACCCGTACGAGCAGTACTTC.

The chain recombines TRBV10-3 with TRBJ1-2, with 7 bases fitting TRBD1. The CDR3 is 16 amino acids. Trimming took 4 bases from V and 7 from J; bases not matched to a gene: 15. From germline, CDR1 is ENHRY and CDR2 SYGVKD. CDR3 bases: TGTGCCATCAGTGCTCTCCGGGACAGCCTTATTATTGGCTACACCTTC. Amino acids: CAISALRDSLIIGYTF.

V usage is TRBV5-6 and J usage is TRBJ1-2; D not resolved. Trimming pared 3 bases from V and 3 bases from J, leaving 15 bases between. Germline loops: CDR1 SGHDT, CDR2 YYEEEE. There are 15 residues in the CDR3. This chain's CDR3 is CASSWIGDVDYGYTF. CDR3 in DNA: TGTGCCAGCAGCTGGATTGGGGATGTCGACTATGGCTACACCTTC.

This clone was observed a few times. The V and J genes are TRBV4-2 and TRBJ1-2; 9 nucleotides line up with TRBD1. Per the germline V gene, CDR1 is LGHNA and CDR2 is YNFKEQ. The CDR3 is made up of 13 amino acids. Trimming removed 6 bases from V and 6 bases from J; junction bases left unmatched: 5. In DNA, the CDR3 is TGTGCCAGCAGGGGACAGGGACGGCATGGCTACACCTTC. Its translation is CASRGQGRHGYTF.

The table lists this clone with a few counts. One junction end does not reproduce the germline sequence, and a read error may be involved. The CDR3 nucleotides read TGTGCTAGCAGCCTAGGGACAGGGGAGACCTACGAGCAGTACTTC. It specifies CASSLGTGETYEQYF. The V and J genes are TRBV7-3 and TRBJ2-7; 10 bases are shared with TRBD1. The CDR3 loop spans 15 amino acids. Germline CDR1 and CDR2: SGHTA and FQGTGA.

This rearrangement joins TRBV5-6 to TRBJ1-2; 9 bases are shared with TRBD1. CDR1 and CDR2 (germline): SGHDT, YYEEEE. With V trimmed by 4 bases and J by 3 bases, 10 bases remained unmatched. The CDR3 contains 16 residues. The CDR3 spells CASSQDRGVWHYGYTF. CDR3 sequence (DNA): TGTGCCAGCAGCCAGGACAGGGGCGTTTGGCACTATGGCTACACCTTC.

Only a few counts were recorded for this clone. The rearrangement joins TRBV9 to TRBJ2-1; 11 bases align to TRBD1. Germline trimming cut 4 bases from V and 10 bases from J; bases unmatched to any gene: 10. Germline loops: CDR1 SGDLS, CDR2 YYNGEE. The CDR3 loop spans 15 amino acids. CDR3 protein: CASSPPGQGDLEQFF. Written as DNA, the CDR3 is TGTGCCAGCAGCCCGCCGGGACAGGGGGACCTCGAGCAGTTCTTC.

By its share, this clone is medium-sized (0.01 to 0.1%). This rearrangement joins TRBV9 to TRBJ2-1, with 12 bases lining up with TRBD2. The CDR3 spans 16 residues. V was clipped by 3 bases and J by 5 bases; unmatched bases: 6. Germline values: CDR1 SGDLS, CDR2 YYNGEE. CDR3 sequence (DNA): TGTGCCAGCAGCGGAAGTTGGACTAGCGGGGACAATGAGCAGTTCTTC. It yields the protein CASSGSWTSGDNEQFF.

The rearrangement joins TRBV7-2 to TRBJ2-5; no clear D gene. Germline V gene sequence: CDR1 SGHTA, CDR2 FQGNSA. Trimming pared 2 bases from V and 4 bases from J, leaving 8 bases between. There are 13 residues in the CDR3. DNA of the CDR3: TGTGCCAGCAGCTTATATCGGAGAGAGACCCAGTACTTC. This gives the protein CASSLYRRETQYF. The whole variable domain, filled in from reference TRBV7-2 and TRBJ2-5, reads GAGVSQSPSNKVTEKGKDVELRCDPISGHTALYWYRQSLGQGLEFLIYFQGNSAPDKSGLPSDRFSAERTGGSVSTLTIQRTQQEDSAVYLCASSLYRRETQYFGPGTRLLVL.

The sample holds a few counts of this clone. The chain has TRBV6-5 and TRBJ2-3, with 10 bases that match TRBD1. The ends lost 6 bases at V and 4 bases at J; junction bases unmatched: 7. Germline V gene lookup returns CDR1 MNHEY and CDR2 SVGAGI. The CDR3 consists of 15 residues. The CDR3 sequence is CASRETGGVADTQYF. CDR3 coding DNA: TGTGCCAGCAGAGAGACAGGGGGCGTTGCAGATACGCAGTATTTT.

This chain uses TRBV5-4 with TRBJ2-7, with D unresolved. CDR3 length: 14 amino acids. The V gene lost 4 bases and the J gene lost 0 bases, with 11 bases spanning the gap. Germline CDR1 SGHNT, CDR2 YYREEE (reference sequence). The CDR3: CASSPGTGSYEQYF. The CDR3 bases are TGTGCCAGCAGCCCTGGAACTGGCTCCTACGAGCAGTACTTC.

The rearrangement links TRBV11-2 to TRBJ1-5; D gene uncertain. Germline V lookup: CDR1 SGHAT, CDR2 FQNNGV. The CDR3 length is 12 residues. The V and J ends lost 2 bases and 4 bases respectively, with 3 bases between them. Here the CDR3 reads CASSLMNQPQHF. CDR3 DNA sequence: TGTGCCAGCAGCTTAATGAATCAGCCCCAGCATTTT.

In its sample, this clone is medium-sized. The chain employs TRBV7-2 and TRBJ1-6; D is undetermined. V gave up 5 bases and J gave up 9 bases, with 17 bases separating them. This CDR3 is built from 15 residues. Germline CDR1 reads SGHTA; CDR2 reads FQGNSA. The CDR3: CASSPRVGVGSPLHF. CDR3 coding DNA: TGTGCCAGCAGCCCCAGAGTTGGCGTTGGTTCACCCCTCCACTTT.

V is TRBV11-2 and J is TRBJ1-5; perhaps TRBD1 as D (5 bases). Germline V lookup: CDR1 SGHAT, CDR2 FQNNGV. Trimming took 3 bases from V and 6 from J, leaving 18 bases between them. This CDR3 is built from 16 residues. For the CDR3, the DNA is TGTGCCAGCAGCTTTGGAAGTGGGGGATGGAGTCAGCCCCAGCATTTT. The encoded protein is CASSFGSGGWSQPQHF. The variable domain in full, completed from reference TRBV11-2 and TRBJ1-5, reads EAGVAQSPRYKIIEKRQSVAFWCNPISGHATLYWYQQILGQGPKLLIQFQNNGVVDDSQLPKDRFSAERLKGVDSTLKIQPAKLEDSAVYLCASSFGSGGWSQPQHFGDGTRLSIL.

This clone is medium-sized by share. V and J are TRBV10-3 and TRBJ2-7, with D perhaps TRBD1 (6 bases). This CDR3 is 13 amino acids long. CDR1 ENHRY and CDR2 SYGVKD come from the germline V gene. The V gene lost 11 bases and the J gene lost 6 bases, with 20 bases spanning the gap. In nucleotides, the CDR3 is TGTGCCTTATGGTGGGGGCTCCACTCCGAGCAGTACTTC. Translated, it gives CALWWGLHSEQYF.

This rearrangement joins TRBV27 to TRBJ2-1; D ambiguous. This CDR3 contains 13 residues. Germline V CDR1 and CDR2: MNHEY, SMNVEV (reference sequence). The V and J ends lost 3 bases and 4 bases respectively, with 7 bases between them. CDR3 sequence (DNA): TGTGCCAGCAGTTTCGGTCGGTACAATGAGCAGTTCTTC. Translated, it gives CASSFGRYNEQFF.

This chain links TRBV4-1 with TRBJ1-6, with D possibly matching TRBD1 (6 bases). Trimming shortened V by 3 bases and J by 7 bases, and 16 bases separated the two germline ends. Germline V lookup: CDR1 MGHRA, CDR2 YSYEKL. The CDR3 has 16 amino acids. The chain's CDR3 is CASSQPTGATNSPLHF. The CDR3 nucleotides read TGCGCCAGCAGCCAGCCGACGGGGGCAACAAATTCACCCCTCCACTTT.

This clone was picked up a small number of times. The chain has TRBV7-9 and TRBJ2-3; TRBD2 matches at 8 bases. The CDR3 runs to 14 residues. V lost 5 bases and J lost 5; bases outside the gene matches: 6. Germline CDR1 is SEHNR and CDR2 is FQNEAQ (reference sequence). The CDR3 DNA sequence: TGTGCCAGCAGCCTTGGACTAGCAGGAGATACGCAGTATTTT. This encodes CASSLGLAGDTQYF.

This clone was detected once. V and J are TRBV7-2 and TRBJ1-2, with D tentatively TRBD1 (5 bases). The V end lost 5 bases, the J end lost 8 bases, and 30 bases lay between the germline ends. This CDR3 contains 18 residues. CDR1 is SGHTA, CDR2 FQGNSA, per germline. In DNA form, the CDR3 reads TGTGCCAGCAGCCCAACCCGTCGTGACAGCTGGCAAACAGTCGGCTACACCTTC. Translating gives CASSPTRRDSWQTVGYTF. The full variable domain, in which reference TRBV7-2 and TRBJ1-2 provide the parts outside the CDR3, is GAGVSQSPSNKVTEKGKDVELRCDPISGHTALYWYRQSLGQGLEFLIYFQGNSAPDKSGLPSDRFSAERTGGSVSTLTIQRTQQEDSAVYLCASSPTRRDSWQTVGYTFGSGTRLTVV.

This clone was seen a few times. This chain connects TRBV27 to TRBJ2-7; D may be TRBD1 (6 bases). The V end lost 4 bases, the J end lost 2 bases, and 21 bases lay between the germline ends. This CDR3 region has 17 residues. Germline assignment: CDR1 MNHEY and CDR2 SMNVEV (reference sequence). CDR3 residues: CASSYSTGDRPTYEQYF. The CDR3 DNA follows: TGTGCCAGCAGTTACTCGACAGGCGATAGACCAACCTACGAGCAGTACTTC.

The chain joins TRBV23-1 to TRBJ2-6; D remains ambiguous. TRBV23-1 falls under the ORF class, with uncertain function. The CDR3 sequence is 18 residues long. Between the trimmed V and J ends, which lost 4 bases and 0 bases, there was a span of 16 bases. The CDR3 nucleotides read TGCGCCAGCAGTCTTTGCTTAGGGAAAGTCTCTGGGGCCAACGTCCTGACTTTC. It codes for CASSLCLGKVSGANVLTF.

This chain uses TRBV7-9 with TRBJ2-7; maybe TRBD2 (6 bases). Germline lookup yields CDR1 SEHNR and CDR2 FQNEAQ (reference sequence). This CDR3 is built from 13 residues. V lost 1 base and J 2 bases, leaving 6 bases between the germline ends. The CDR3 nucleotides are TGTGCCAGCAGCTTAGGACTAGCCTACGAGCAGTACTTC. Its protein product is CASSLGLAYEQYF.